A single sample gave rise to the 2 T cell receptor beta chains below, sequenced in a study of control samples from healthy donors and cancer patients. Assay: immunoSEQ multiplex PCR; the TCRdb copy retains only in-frame clones and omits some. The table records under 200,000 clones, about 94% of them present only once. Sequencing used blood. These TCRs come from a woman between 35 and 50 years old in good health.

The chain combines TRBV6-5 with TRBJ1-1, with a weak D call TRBD1 (5 bases). Germline CDR1 MNHEY, CDR2 SVGAGI. CDR3 length equals 13 residues. Trimming shortened V by 4 bases and J by 5 bases, and 11 bases separated the two germline ends. CDR3 sequence: CASSSAGRTEAFF. In nucleotides, the CDR3 is TGTGCCAGCAGTTCCGCAGGGCGGACTGAAGCTTTCTTT.

The J gene is TRBJ1-5, the V gene TRBV7-2; no clear D gene. Germline V gives CDR1 SGHTA, CDR2 FQGNSA. The CDR3 has 14 amino acids. V lost 10 bases to trimming and J lost 0 bases, with 13 bases between them. The CDR3 bases are TGTGCCACCTCGCGACCAAGTAGCAATCAGCCCCAGCATTTT. Its translation: CATSRPSSNQPQHF.